This T cell receptor (beta chain) was captured in a study of T-cell reconstitution after alpha-beta-depleted transplantation in children. Study results and caveats: From newly produced T cells came most of the T-cell counts and diversity one year after transplant. Surviving recipient T cells and thymic progenitors accounted for the high day-60 TCRbeta diversity observed in some patients. About two months after transplant, alpha-beta T cells reportedly came from several hundred expanded graft clones.

It was with unique molecular identifiers that the TCRbeta library was prepared. Each CDR3 protein is one row after TCRdb ran MiXCR on the PCR reads. Among about 1,000,000 distinct CDR3 sequences listed, around 30% were seen once. A few counts support this clonotype. Its antigen is not known. V lost 4 bases and J lost 5, with 7 bases in between. This CDR3 is built from 12 residues. Germline loops: CDR1 MGHDK, CDR2 SYGVNS. The clonotype originates from a boy younger than two who had a stem cell transplant for SCID, so the T cells may come from the graft donor. Specimen: PBMCs, mostly from graft donor cells, collected 360 days after TCRalphabeta/CD19-depleted stem cell transplant. The gene calls are TRBV25-1 and TRBJ2-3, with a possible D match to TRBD2 (6 bases). Written as DNA, the CDR3 is TGTGCCAGCAGTGTGCGGGAAGATACGCAGTATTTT. This translates into CASSVREDTQYF.